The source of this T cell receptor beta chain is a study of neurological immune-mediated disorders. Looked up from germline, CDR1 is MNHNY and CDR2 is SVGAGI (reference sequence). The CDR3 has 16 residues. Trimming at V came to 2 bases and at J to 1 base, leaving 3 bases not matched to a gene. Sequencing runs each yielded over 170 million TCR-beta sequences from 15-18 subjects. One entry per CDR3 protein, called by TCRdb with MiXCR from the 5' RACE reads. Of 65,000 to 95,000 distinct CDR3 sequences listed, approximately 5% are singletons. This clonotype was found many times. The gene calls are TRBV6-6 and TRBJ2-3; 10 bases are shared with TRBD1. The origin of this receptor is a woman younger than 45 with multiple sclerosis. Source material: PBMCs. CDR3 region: CASSYRGQGGTDTQYF. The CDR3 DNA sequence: TGTGCCAGCAGTTACCGTGGACAGGGGGGCACAGATACGCAGTATTTT.